The T cell receptor beta chain described here comes from a study of beta chain features in type 1 diabetes. Whole-study context: Healthy donors resembled patients in age, gender and cell yields.

The authors reverse transcribed all of the isolated RNA, so sequencing captured expressed TCRB transcripts. The protocol was immunoSEQ multiplex PCR, while the TCRdb copy is restricted to in-frame clones and leaves out a portion. The sample records roughly 730,000 clones, roughly 13% being singletons. Study findings and constraints: Type 1 diabetes patients showed fewer insertions and more deletions at VDJ junctions. Naive, central memory and Treg TCRB repertoires seemed to resemble each other more closely in patients than they did in healthy donors. Patients with Type 1 diabetes showed moderately but significantly shorter TCRB CDR3s in all four CD4+ subsets.

J lost 3 bases, V lost 2 bases, and 6 bases had no gene match. Per germline, CDR1 MNHNY and CDR2 SVGAGI (reference sequence). This CDR3 is 16 amino acids long. This clone has just a few counts. Its target is not known. Researchers reported sorting CD4+ naive, central memory, regulatory and stem cell-like memory cells via CD45RO/CCR7/CD25/CD127/CD95/CD27. The clonotype was recovered from a young man with type 1 diabetes. The specimen was naive CD4+ T cells from blood. The chain recombines TRBV6-6 with TRBJ1-3, with 8 bases matching TRBD1. The CDR3 DNA follows: TGTGCCAGCAGTTACCTGGGACAGGAAGGTGGAAACACCATATATTTT. Translating it yields CASSYLGQEGGNTIYF.